These 13 T cell receptor beta chains came from one sample sequenced in a study of blood T cell repertoires in COVID-19. Using immunoSEQ multiplex PCR, the repertoire was profiled, and TCRdb retains in-frame clones only, with some absent. The data hold 150,000 to 200,000 clones, with about 85% observed a single time. The sample consisted of peripheral blood. All receptors derive from a woman of 80 years or more in a cohort sampled during active or convalescent COVID-19.

This clone occurred once. The rearrangement links TRBV6-9 to TRBJ2-1; 8 bases match TRBD2. The trim removed 3 bases at V and 16 bases at J, leaving 14 bases unmatched. The CDR3 loop spans 14 amino acids. CDR1 and CDR2 (germline): MNHGY, SVAAGI. DNA of the CDR3: TGTGCCAGCAGTTACCGGGGGGGCAGCGCCCGTCGATTCTTC. Its protein is CASSYRGGSARRFF.

The CDR3 region is CASSPTSGYEQYV. CDR3 nucleotides: TGTGCCAGCAGTCCCACTAGCGGGTACGAGCAGTACGTC. The chain combines TRBV27 with TRBJ2-7; TRBD2 matches at 9 bases. Trimming cost V 5 bases and J 4 bases; bases outside gene matches: 3. CDR1 and CDR2 (germline): MNHEY, SMNVEV (reference sequence). The CDR3 spans 13 residues.

The J gene is TRBJ2-1, the V gene TRBV5-6, with 10 bases that match TRBD2. The CDR3 runs 16 residues. The trim removed 0 bases at V and 4 bases at J, leaving 4 bases unmatched. The germline CDR1 and CDR2 sequences are SGHDT and YYEEEE. The DNA for the CDR3 is TGTGCCAGCAGCTTGGAGGTACTAGCGGGGTACAATGAGCAGTTCTTC. This encodes CASSLEVLAGYNEQFF.

The CDR3 DNA follows: TGTGCCAGCAGCGTTGATTTGGTAGCTGCGGATACGCAGTATTTT. Translated: CASSVDLVAADTQYF. The genes are TRBV7-2 and TRBJ2-3, with D uncertain. Germline lookup yields CDR1 SGHTA and CDR2 FQGNSA. This CDR3 region has 15 residues. V lost 5 bases, J lost 6 bases, and 18 bases lay in between.

This sequence joins TRBV29-1 and TRBJ2-2; 7 bases fit TRBD1. Germline V gene lookup returns CDR1 SQVTM and CDR2 ANQGSEA. The CDR3 has 17 residues. V shed 4 bases, J shed 0 bases, and the junction held 11 bases outside the gene matches. CDR3 residues: CSVVSLRGHSNTGELFF. Here the CDR3 DNA reads TGCAGCGTTGTATCTTTGAGGGGGCACTCGAACACCGGGGAGCTGTTTTTT.

This clone was recorded at least ten times. The chain couples TRBV19 to TRBJ2-1, with 8 bases identical to TRBD2. Trimming removed 7 bases from V and 3 bases from J; junction bases left unmatched: 11. The germline V gene encodes CDR1 LNHDA and CDR2 SQIVND (reference sequence). The CDR3 has 16 amino acids. The chain's CDR3 is CASTKSREGHYNEQFF. CDR3 nucleotide sequence: TGTGCCAGTACCAAATCCCGGGAGGGCCACTACAATGAGCAGTTCTTC.

This sequence joins TRBV9 and TRBJ2-1; no clear D gene. The V and J ends lost 2 bases and 4 bases respectively, with 13 bases between them. CDR1 SGDLS and CDR2 YYNGEE come from the germline V gene. The CDR3 consists of 15 residues. As DNA, the CDR3 is TGTGCCAGCAGCGTTTATTGGGCTTCTTACAATGAGCAGTTCTTC. Encoded protein: CASSVYWASYNEQFF. The full variable domain, rest sourced from reference TRBV9 and TRBJ2-1, is DSGVTQTPKHLITATGQRVTLRCSPRSGDLSVYWYQQSLDQGLQFLIQYYNGEERAKGNILERFSAQQFPDLHSELNLSSLELGDSALYFCASSVYWASYNEQFFGPGTRLTVL.

The rearrangement uses TRBV18 and TRBJ2-2; 8 bases align to TRBD1. The CDR3 runs 15 residues. In germline, CDR1 is KGHSH, CDR2 LQKENI. Unmatched junction bases numbered 6, after V lost 4 bases and J lost 5 bases. CDR3 nucleotide sequence: TGTGCCAGCTCACGTGGACAGGGTGGTACCGGGGAGCTGTTTTTT. Translating it yields CASSRGQGGTGELFF.

The V gene is TRBV11-2, the J gene TRBJ2-7, with 7 positions matching TRBD1. V shed 8 bases and J 2 bases; nucleotides not matched to a gene: 9. The CDR3 sequence is 14 residues long. CDR1 SGHAT and CDR2 FQNNGV come from the germline V gene. CDR3 sequence reads: CASRSNRGAYEQYF. CDR3 bases: TGTGCCAGCCGAAGCAACAGGGGTGCCTACGAGCAGTACTTC.

A note on this clone: This specimen includes other DNA sequences encoding the same CDR3. V and J are TRBV7-9 and TRBJ1-5; 9 nucleotides align to TRBD1. Per germline, CDR1 SEHNR and CDR2 FQNEAQ (reference sequence). The CDR3 spans 14 residues. V was clipped by 5 bases and J by 7 bases; unmatched bases: 6. In nucleotides, the CDR3 is TGTGCCAGCAGCCCAGGACAGGGGAACCAGCCCCAGCATTTT. It is translated as CASSPGQGNQPQHF.

J is TRBJ1-2 and V is TRBV19; D not resolved. CDR1 LNHDA and CDR2 SQIVND come from the germline V gene (reference sequence). The V end was cut by 8 bases, the J end by 4 bases, with 17 bases between. The CDR3 covers 14 residues. The CDR3 nucleotides are TGTGCCAGTGGGCAGCGGCAATCCTCCTATGGCTACACCTTC. Translated, it gives CASGQRQSSYGYTF.

This chain connects TRBV27 to TRBJ1-6; 9 bases line up with TRBD1. CDR3 size: 21 residues. The germline CDR1 and CDR2 sequences are MNHEY and SMNVEV (reference sequence). V was pared by 9 bases and J by 4 bases, with 25 bases of the junction left unmatched. Here the CDR3 reads CASYHYSGTGTINLYNSPLHF. CDR3 DNA sequence: TGTGCCAGTTATCACTACTCCGGGACAGGGACGATCAATTTATATAATTCACCCCTCCACTTT.

V is TRBV7-9 and J is TRBJ1-5; TRBD1 is a possible D gene (5 bases). Germline CDR1 is SEHNR and CDR2 is FQNEAQ (reference sequence). With 4 bases removed from V and 6 bases from J, the gap between germline ends came to 10 bases. The CDR3 is 13 residues long. The CDR3 spells CASSSTGGQPQHF. The CDR3 DNA follows: TGTGCCAGCAGCTCTACGGGGGGTCAGCCCCAGCATTTT.